This T cell receptor (beta chain) was sequenced in a study of cytomegalovirus exposure and HLA in healthy donors. Study-wide results and caveats: It was shown in a later analysis that HLA-associated TCR beta chains were more clonally expanded than other, equally common chains. The study listed some 160 cytomegalovirus-associated TCR beta chains.

Vbeta (60) and Jbeta (13) primers were used in the PCR. Assay: immunoSEQ multiplex PCR; the TCRdb copy retains only in-frame clones and omits some. This table holds roughly 200,000 clones, about 78% found once. V lost 7 bases, J lost 0 bases, and 13 bases lay in between. The CDR3 extends over 14 amino acids. Germline CDR1 reads SNHLY; CDR2 reads FYNNEI. Comments on this clone: What it recognizes is unknown.

Sequencing was performed on PBMCs. The rearrangement links TRBV2 to TRBJ2-7, with a possible D match to TRBD1 (6 bases). The receptor was isolated from a man aged 55-75 years in good health and CMV-seronegative. CDR3 loop: CASKNRDNSYEQYF. In DNA form, the CDR3 reads TGTGCCAGCAAAAACCGGGACAACTCCTACGAGCAGTACTTC. The whole variable domain, remainder taken from reference TRBV2 and TRBJ2-7, is EPEVTQTPSHQVTQMGQEVILRCVPISNHLYFYWYRQILGQKVEFLVSFYNNEISEKSEIFDDQFSVERPDGSNFTLKIRSTKLEDSAMYFCASKNRDNSYEQYFGPGTRLTVT.